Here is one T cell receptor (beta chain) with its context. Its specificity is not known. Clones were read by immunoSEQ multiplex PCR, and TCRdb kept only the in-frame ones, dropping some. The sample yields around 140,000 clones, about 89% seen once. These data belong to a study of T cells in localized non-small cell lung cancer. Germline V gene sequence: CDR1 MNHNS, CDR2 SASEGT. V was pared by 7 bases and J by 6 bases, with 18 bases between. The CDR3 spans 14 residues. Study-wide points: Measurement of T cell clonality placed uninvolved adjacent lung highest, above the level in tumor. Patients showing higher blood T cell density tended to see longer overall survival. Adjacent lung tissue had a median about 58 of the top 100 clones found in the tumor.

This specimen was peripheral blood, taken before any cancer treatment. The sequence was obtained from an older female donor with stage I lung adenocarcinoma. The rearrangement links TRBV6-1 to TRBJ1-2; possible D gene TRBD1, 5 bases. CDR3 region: CASTPPGGIDGYTF. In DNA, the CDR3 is TGTGCCAGCACCCCGCCGGGGGGGATCGATGGCTACACCTTC.